The 21 T cell receptor beta chains in this list originate from one sample, sequenced in a study of blood T cells in healthy people across ages. It was with a sample-barcoded 5' primer and a J-beta primer mix that a second PCR of roughly 7 to 12 cycles was run. MiXCR was run by TCRdb on the 5' RACE reads, yielding one entry per CDR3 protein. The table has about 900,000 distinct CDR3 sequences, roughly 48% seen once; the top ten hold about an eighth. The specimen sequenced was blood. Source of these receptors: a man aged 30 to 39 in good health.

The chain couples TRBV11-2 to TRBJ2-2; D uncertain. Germline CDR1 is SGHAT and CDR2 is FQNNGV. This CDR3 spans 17 amino acids. Trimming removed 1 base at V and 0 bases at J, with 12 bases between. CDR3 amino acids: CASSLAPAAANTGELFF. Here the CDR3 DNA reads TGTGCCAGCAGCTTAGCACCCGCGGCAGCGAACACCGGGGAGCTGTTTTTT.

This clonotype was counted a few times. V gene TRBV28 combines with J gene TRBJ2-7; D may be TRBD1 or TRBD2 (5 bases each). The CDR3 contains 16 residues. In germline, CDR1 is MDHEN, CDR2 SYDVKM. Trimming removed 2 bases from V and 6 bases from J, with 20 bases in between. Here the CDR3 DNA reads TGTGCCAGCAGTTTACCACTTGGGGACCGCCCCCGCGAGCAGTACTTC. Encoded protein: CASSLPLGDRPREQYF.

This clonotype came up once. The chain recombines TRBV7-2 with TRBJ2-1; TRBD2 aligns across 7 bases. Germline assignment: CDR1 SGHTA and CDR2 FQGNSA. This CDR3 has 16 residues. The ends lost 3 bases at V and 2 bases at J; junction bases unmatched: 7. CDR3 bases: TGTGCCAGCAGCTTCGATCGCGGGGGAACCTACAATGAGCAGTTCTTC. Protein sequence: CASSFDRGGTYNEQFF.

Comments on this clonotype: Just one base apart from a much larger clone, this may be a read error. The genes are TRBV7-9 and TRBJ1-1; possible D gene TRBD1, 5 bases. The length of the CDR3 is 13 residues. The ends were cut back, 1 base at V and 4 bases at J, with 7 bases in the middle. The V gene's germline CDR1 is SEHNR and CDR2 FQNEAQ (reference sequence). CDR3 residues: CASSLGGVTEAFF. In nucleotides, the CDR3 is TGTGCCAGCAGCTTAGGAGGGGTCACTGAAGCTTTCTTT.

The table lists this clonotype with a few counts. The chain recombines TRBV10-3 with TRBJ2-7; tentatively, D is TRBD1 (5 bases). The CDR3 loop spans 14 amino acids. Germline V gene sequence: CDR1 ENHRY, CDR2 SYGVKD. V lost 8 bases, J lost 2 bases, and 16 bases lay in between. The CDR3 DNA sequence: TGTGCCATCGGTCTGAGCGACAGCCCCTACGAGCAGTACTTC. It specifies CAIGLSDSPYEQYF.

In this sample, this clonotype turned up once. This chain joins TRBV20-1 and TRBJ2-1, with D possibly being TRBD1 (5 bases). The V and J ends lost 5 bases and 7 bases respectively, with 12 bases between them. CDR1 and CDR2 (germline): DFQATT, SNEGSKA (reference sequence). The CDR3 loop spans 12 amino acids. CDR3 sequence: CSAGLTVNEQFF. CDR3 coding DNA: TGCAGTGCTGGTCTGACAGTTAATGAGCAGTTCTTC.

CDR3 DNA sequence: TGCAGTGCTTCGGGGCCGGGACTCGAGCCGGACGAGCAGTACTTC. It yields the protein CSASGPGLEPDEQYF. The V gene is TRBV20-1, the J gene TRBJ2-7; TRBD2 might be the D (6 bases). The germline V gene encodes CDR1 DFQATT and CDR2 SNEGSKA (reference sequence). The CDR3 consists of 15 residues. V was shortened by 5 bases and J by 5 bases, with 22 bases between the two germline ends.

The chain combines TRBV7-9 with TRBJ2-7; 9 nucleotides agree with TRBD1. Germline CDR1 SEHNR, CDR2 FQNEAQ (reference sequence). This CDR3 region has 14 residues. Trimming took 6 bases from V and 3 from J; bases not matched to a gene: 6. The CDR3 DNA reads as TGTGCCAGCAGGGACCGGGACAGGGACTACGAGCAGTACTTC. Protein product: CASRDRDRDYEQYF.

With regard to this clonotype: One end of the junction varies from germline; a read error may be responsible. The chain carries TRBV6-5 and TRBJ1-2; no clear D. CDR3 size: 13 residues. Germline CDR1 reads MNHEY; CDR2 reads SVGAGI. The CDR3 nucleotides read TGTGCCAGCGTATCTCCAGGAGGCTATGGCTGCACCTTC. Its translation is CASVSPGGYGCTF.

The chain is built from TRBV7-2 and TRBJ1-5; the D is unclear. Per germline, CDR1 SGHTA and CDR2 FQGNSA. The CDR3 sequence is 13 residues long. V was clipped by 4 bases and J by 7 bases, with 11 bases between them. CDR3 sequence (DNA): TGTGCCAGCAGCTACCCAGGCGCCCAGCCCCAGCATTTT. This codes for CASSYPGAQPQHF.

The J gene is TRBJ1-2, the V gene TRBV30; TRBD1 agrees at 7 bases. Germline loops: CDR1 GTSNPN, CDR2 SVGIG (reference sequence). The CDR3 loop spans 13 amino acids. V shed 0 bases, J shed 6 bases, and the junction held 4 bases outside the gene matches. CDR3: CAWSVQQGDGYTF. CDR3 sequence (DNA): TGTGCCTGGAGTGTACAGCAGGGGGATGGCTACACCTTC.

The rearrangement links TRBV6-5 to TRBJ1-6, with D perhaps TRBD1 (5 bases). V was clipped by 0 bases and J by 7 bases, with 22 bases between them. The germline V gene has CDR1 MNHEY and CDR2 SVGAGI. The length of the CDR3 is 19 residues. CDR3 in DNA: TGTGCCAGCAGTTACTCGTACGATGGGAGTTCGGGGCGGAATTCACCCCTCCACTTT. Its translation: CASSYSYDGSSGRNSPLHF.

The CDR3 coding sequence is TGTGCCACCAGTGAGTACAGGAACTATGGCTACACCTTC. It encodes CATSEYRNYGYTF. The gene calls are TRBV24-1 and TRBJ1-2, with a possible D match to TRBD1 (5 bases). From germline, CDR1 is KGHDR and CDR2 SFDVKD. Trimming pared 4 bases from V and 2 bases from J, leaving 7 bases between. The CDR3 extends over 13 amino acids.

This chain uses TRBV29-1 with TRBJ2-4, with 9 nucleotides matching TRBD1. The CDR3 spans 13 residues. Trimming at V came to 6 bases and at J to 13 bases, leaving 13 bases not matched to a gene. Germline V gene data show CDR1 as SQVTM and CDR2 as ANQGSEA. The CDR3 DNA follows: TGCAGCGTGCAAGGGGACAGGGACTGCAGGCAGTACTTC. The encoded protein is CSVQGDRDCRQYF.

This chain links TRBV19 with TRBJ2-3; TRBD1 matches 10 bases. CDR3 length: 13 residues. Germline trimming cut 10 bases from V and 2 bases from J; bases unmatched to any gene: 3. CDR1 is LNHDA and CDR2 is SQIVND in the germline V gene (reference sequence). The CDR3 protein is CATDRGFTDTQYF. The CDR3 DNA follows: TGTGCCACGGACAGGGGGTTCACAGATACGCAGTATTTT.

The chain is built from TRBV4-2 and TRBJ2-7; 8 positions agree with TRBD1. This CDR3 has 17 residues. The germline gives CDR1 LGHNA, CDR2 YNFKEQ. Unmatched junction bases numbered 9, after V lost 0 bases and J lost 2 bases. The DNA for the CDR3 is TGTGCCAGCAGCCAAGAACACTCTCAGGGGGCGGCCTACGAGCAGTACTTC. Its translation: CASSQEHSQGAAYEQYF.

This clonotype was counted only a few times. The chain is built from TRBV30 and TRBJ1-2; 9 bases fit TRBD1. V was clipped by 1 base and J by 4 bases; unmatched bases: 4. CDR1 and CDR2 (germline): GTSNPN, SVGIG (reference sequence). CDR3 size: 14 residues. CDR3 region: CAWSGTGVSYGYTF. The CDR3 DNA reads TGTGCCTGGAGTGGGACAGGGGTTTCCTATGGCTACACCTTC.

The rearrangement links TRBV5-6 to TRBJ1-6, with 8 positions matching TRBD1. The V gene's germline CDR1 is SGHDT and CDR2 YYEEEE. The J segment lost 9 bases and the V segment lost 4 bases, leaving 9 bases of the junction unmatched. The CDR3 length is 15 residues. The CDR3 nucleotides are TGTGCCAGCAGCGACGGACAGGGTGGCGGTTCACCCCTCCACTTT. Translating it yields CASSDGQGGGSPLHF.

This clonotype was observed a handful of times. A single base separates this from a much larger clone, so it may be a read error. The CDR3 DNA sequence: TGTGCCAGCAGTTTCCTGGGTTCACCCCTCCACTTT. Protein: CASSFLGSPLHF. The V call is TRBV12-3 or TRBV12-4, the J call TRBJ1-6; no clear D gene. The V end was cut by 3 bases, the J end by 9 bases, with 6 bases between. The CDR3 spans 12 residues.

The chain couples TRBV5-6 to TRBJ2-5, with TRBD1 matching over 8 bases. Germline V gives CDR1 SGHDT, CDR2 YYEEEE. V was pared by 6 bases and J by 1 base, with 11 bases of the junction left unmatched. The CDR3 is made up of 16 amino acids. The CDR3: CASTKTTDRVQETQYF. The CDR3 nucleotides are TGTGCCAGCACCAAGACCACGGACAGGGTCCAAGAGACCCAGTACTTC.

This clonotype was seen a single time. V and J are TRBV7-2 and TRBJ2-5, with D tentatively TRBD1 (5 bases). There are 15 residues in the CDR3. Trimming pared 5 bases from V and 5 bases from J, leaving 18 bases between. Germline V gene lookup returns CDR1 SGHTA and CDR2 FQGNSA. As DNA, the CDR3 is TGTGCCAGCAGCCCCTTTGGCTCAGGGCGGGAGACCCAGTACTTC. This codes for CASSPFGSGRETQYF.